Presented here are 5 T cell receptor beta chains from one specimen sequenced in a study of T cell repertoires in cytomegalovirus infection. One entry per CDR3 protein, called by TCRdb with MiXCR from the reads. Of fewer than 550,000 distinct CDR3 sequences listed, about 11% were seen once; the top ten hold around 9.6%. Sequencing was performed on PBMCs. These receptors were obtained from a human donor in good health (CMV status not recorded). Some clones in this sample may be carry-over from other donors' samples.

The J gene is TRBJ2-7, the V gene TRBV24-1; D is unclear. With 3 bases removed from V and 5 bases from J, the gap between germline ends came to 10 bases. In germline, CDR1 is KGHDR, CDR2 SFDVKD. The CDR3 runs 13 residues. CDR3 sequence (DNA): TGTGCCACCAGTGATGACAATCCTAACGAGCAGTACTTC. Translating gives CATSDDNPNEQYF.

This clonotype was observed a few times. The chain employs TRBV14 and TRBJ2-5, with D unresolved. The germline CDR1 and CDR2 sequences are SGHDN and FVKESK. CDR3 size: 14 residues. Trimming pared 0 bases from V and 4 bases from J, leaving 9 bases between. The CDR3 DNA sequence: TGTGCCAGCAGCCAAGATCCGGGCGCAGAGACCCAGTACTTC. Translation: CASSQDPGAETQYF.

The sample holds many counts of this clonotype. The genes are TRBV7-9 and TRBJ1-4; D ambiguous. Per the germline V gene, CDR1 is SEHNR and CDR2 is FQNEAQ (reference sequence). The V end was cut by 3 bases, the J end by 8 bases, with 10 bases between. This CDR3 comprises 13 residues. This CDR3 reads CASSFREVEKLFF. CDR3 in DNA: TGTGCCAGCAGCTTCCGGGAGGTCGAAAAACTGTTTTTT.

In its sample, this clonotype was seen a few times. CDR3 region: CASVNTGTLNTGELFF. The CDR3 bases are TGTGCCAGCGTTAATACAGGGACTTTAAACACCGGGGAGCTGTTTTTT. The chain uses TRBV3-1 and TRBJ2-2, with D perhaps assigned TRBD1 or TRBD2 (6 bases each). CDR3 length: 16 residues. Germline CDR1 is LGHDT and CDR2 is YNNKEL (reference sequence). V gave up 8 bases and J gave up 2 bases, with 18 bases separating them.

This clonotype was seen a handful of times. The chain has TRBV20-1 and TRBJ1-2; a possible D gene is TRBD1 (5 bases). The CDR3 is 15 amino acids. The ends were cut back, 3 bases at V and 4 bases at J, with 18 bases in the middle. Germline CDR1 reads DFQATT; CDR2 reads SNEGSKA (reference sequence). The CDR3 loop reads CSASPMGTDFYGYTF. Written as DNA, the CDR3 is TGCAGTGCTAGCCCGATGGGGACGGACTTCTATGGCTACACCTTC.